This T cell receptor beta chain was identified in a study of blood T cell repertoires in COVID-19. Study-level information: Researchers got acute and convalescent COVID-19 samples from the United States, Italy and Spain. PBMCs, B-cell-depleted T cells, or T cells were the source of the cDNA or gDNA that made up the material.

In the source study's methods: Counts of nucleated cells, estimated from reference gene primer amplification, were obtained. Sequenced by immunoSEQ multiplex PCR; TCRdb stores in-frame clones only, minus some. V, J and clone size are taken as reported in that table, and D and trimming were inferred from the DNA itself. Here the sample spans about 290,000 clones, 85% being singletons. This clone has just one count. The CDR3 totals 13 residues. The germline V gene has CDR1 KGHSH and CDR2 LQKENI. The germline V and J ends were trimmed by 1 base and 3 bases, with 6 bases remaining between them. The source material was peripheral blood. The chain links TRBV18 to TRBJ1-2; D unresolved. The sequence was obtained from a woman aged 45-60 years with active or convalescent COVID-19. CDR3 sequence (DNA): TGTGCCAGCTCACCACAGGGAGACTATGGCTACACCTTC. It yields the protein CASSPQGDYGYTF.